This T cell receptor (beta chain) was documented in a study of T-cell reconstitution after alpha-beta-depleted transplantation in children. Germline V gives CDR1 LGHDT, CDR2 YNNKEL (reference sequence). The V end was cut by 5 bases, the J end by 7 bases, with 19 bases between. The CDR3 spans 15 residues. This clonotype was found a few times. TCRbeta library construction was performed incorporating unique molecular identifiers. TCRdb reprocessed the PCR reads with MiXCR, giving one entry per CDR3 protein. The sample holds 300,000 or so distinct CDR3 sequences, over 8% seen once. The TCR sequence derives from a human donor who donated a stem cell graft to a child with SCID. Here the sequenced sample was PBMCs from the stem cell graft donor, taken from the stem cell graft. The chain uses TRBV3-1 and TRBJ2-3, with D possibly being TRBD1 (5 bases). For the CDR3, the DNA is TGTGCCAGCAGCAAGGTGGTGACATGGACACATACGCAGTATTTT. Translation: CASSKVVTWTHTQYF.